These 15 T cell receptor beta chains were all obtained from the same sample, sequenced in a study of cytomegalovirus exposure and HLA in healthy donors. In the PCR, 60 Vbeta and 13 Jbeta primers were used. Profiling relied on immunoSEQ multiplex PCR, and the TCRdb table lists in-frame clones only, not all of them. This table holds tens of thousands of clones, about 70% found once. The sequenced sample was PBMCs. Receptors were obtained from a man aged 18 to 35 in good health and CMV-seronegative.

V and J are TRBV19 and TRBJ1-1; no reliable D call. Trimming pared 1 base from V and 1 base from J, leaving 13 bases between. Germline CDR1 is LNHDA and CDR2 is SQIVND (reference sequence). The CDR3 is made up of 16 amino acids. CDR3 DNA: TGTGCCAGTAGTATAGGAGGGCGCAGGCAGAACACTGAAGCTTTCTTT. This encodes CASSIGGRRQNTEAFF.

The genes are TRBV7-3 and TRBJ2-2, with 8 bases aligning to TRBD1. V trimming: 4 bases; J trimming: 7 bases; junction bases outside the gene matches: 5. The CDR3 extends over 14 amino acids. From germline, CDR1 is SGHTA and CDR2 FQGTGA. The CDR3 loop reads CASSSGQGNGELFF. Here the CDR3 DNA reads TGTGCCAGCAGCTCCGGACAGGGAAACGGGGAGCTGTTTTTT.

The chain employs TRBV11-1 and TRBJ2-5, with D tentatively TRBD2 (6 bases). Trimming left V 6 bases short and J 2 bases short, with 13 bases between. This CDR3 has 14 residues. From germline, CDR1 is SGHAT and CDR2 FQDESV (reference sequence). CDR3 in DNA: TGTGCCAGCAGTTTGGAGGGGAGGCAAGAGACCCAGTACTTC. It specifies CASSLEGRQETQYF. Full variable domain (missing parts from reference TRBV11-1 and TRBJ2-5): EAEVAQSPRYKITEKSQAVAFWCDPISGHATLYWYRQILGQGPELLVQFQDESVVDDSQLPKDRFSAERLKGVDSTLKIQPAELGDSAMYLCASSLEGRQETQYFGPGTRLLVL.

V is TRBV20-1 and J is TRBJ2-1; D unclear. Trimming left V 6 bases short and J 6 bases short, with 9 bases between. The CDR3 is 11 amino acids. CDR1 and CDR2 (germline): DFQATT, SNEGSKA (reference sequence). CDR3 region: CSAPDINEQFF. The CDR3 DNA follows: TGCAGTGCACCCGACATCAATGAGCAGTTCTTC.

This chain connects TRBV5-4 to TRBJ1-1, with unresolved D. Germline V gives CDR1 SGHNT, CDR2 YYREEE (reference sequence). This CDR3 comprises 15 residues. The V end was cut by 1 base, the J end by 1 base, with 11 bases between. The CDR3: CASSLPGRGNTEAFF. CDR3 DNA sequence: TGTGCCAGCAGCTTGCCCGGTCGGGGGAACACTGAAGCTTTCTTT.

V is TRBV7-6 and J is TRBJ1-4; weak D call: TRBD1 (6 bases). The ends were cut back, 6 bases at V and 7 bases at J, with 27 bases in the middle. Germline lookup yields CDR1 SGHVS and CDR2 FNYEAQ. The CDR3 is 18 amino acids. CDR3 DNA sequence: TGTGCCAGCAGAACAAACCCGGCGGCAGGGGCAGGATCTGAAAAACTGTTTTTT. It codes for CASRTNPAAGAGSEKLFF.

This rearrangement joins TRBV4-3 to TRBJ2-6; D is possibly TRBD2 (6 bases). The CDR3 contains 19 residues. Per the germline V gene, CDR1 is LGHNA and CDR2 is YSLEER. The germline V and J ends were trimmed by 3 bases and 0 bases, with 18 bases remaining between them. The CDR3 loop is CASSQDAGTVHSGANVLTF. The CDR3 DNA reads TGCGCCAGCAGCCAGGACGCGGGGACGGTTCACTCTGGGGCCAACGTCCTGACTTTC.

V and J are TRBV5-3 and TRBJ2-5; 8 bases line up with TRBD2. TRBV5-3 is an ORF, and what it does is uncertain. With V trimmed by 2 bases and J by 2 bases, 11 bases remained unmatched. The CDR3 contains 17 residues. CDR3 protein: CARSLGNLAGLQETQYF. For the CDR3, the DNA is TGTGCCAGAAGCTTAGGGAACCTAGCGGGCTTACAAGAGACCCAGTACTTC.

The V and J genes are TRBV6-1 and TRBJ2-7, with 8 bases that match TRBD1. Germline assignment: CDR1 MNHNS and CDR2 SASEGT. This CDR3 is 16 amino acids long. V shed 0 bases and J 6 bases; nucleotides not matched to a gene: 10. DNA of the CDR3: TGTGCCAGCAGTGAAGCTGACCAGACAGGGGTCGGCGAGCAGTACTTC. This translates into CASSEADQTGVGEQYF.

Details on this clone: At one boundary the junction diverges from the germline segment, which might be a read error. The chain carries TRBV5-1 and TRBJ2-5, with TRBD1 identical over 8 bases. The CDR3 has 14 residues. Germline-derived CDR1 and CDR2 are SGHRS and YFSETQ. The CDR3 is CASSSGTGQEIQYF. In nucleotides, the CDR3 is TGCGCCAGCAGCTCCGGGACAGGACAAGAGATCCAGTACTTC.

This clone appeared once. The CDR3 DNA sequence: TGTGCCTGGACGACAGGGTTGAGGTTTGCTAGCACAGATACGCAGTATTTT. Residues: CAWTTGLRFASTDTQYF. The chain recombines TRBV30 with TRBJ2-3, with TRBD1 matching over 7 bases. V lost 4 bases and J lost 0; bases outside the gene matches: 13. This CDR3 is built from 17 residues. Germline CDR1 reads GTSNPN; CDR2 reads SVGIG (reference sequence).

The chain is built from TRBV9 and TRBJ1-2; D unclear. Per germline, CDR1 SGDLS and CDR2 YYNGEE. Trimming removed 0 bases at V and 6 bases at J, with 12 bases between. This CDR3 is 14 amino acids long. The CDR3 nucleotides are TGTGCCAGCAGCGTAGACGGATCCAGCGATGGCTACACCTTC. The encoded protein is CASSVDGSSDGYTF.

The rearrangement joins TRBV11-3 to TRBJ2-2, with 9 bases aligning to TRBD2. The V segment lost 2 bases and the J segment 5 bases; nucleotides outside the gene matches: 3. CDR1 is SGHNT and CDR2 is YENEEA in the germline V gene. This CDR3 is 15 amino acids long. The CDR3 protein is CASSLSGLATGELFF. The CDR3, as DNA: TGTGCCAGCAGCTTATCGGGACTAGCAACCGGGGAGCTGTTTTTT. The entire variable domain, with the rest obtained from reference TRBV11-3 and TRBJ2-2, is as follows: EAGVVQSPRYKIIEKKQPVAFWCNPISGHNTLYWYLQNLGQGPELLIRYENEEAVDDSQLPKDRFSAERLKGVDSTLKIQPAELGDSAVYLCASSLSGLATGELFFGEGSRLTVL.

The table lists this clone with a few counts. The chain links TRBV6-6 to TRBJ2-1, with D tentatively TRBD2 (6 bases). The CDR3 has 13 residues. V lost 7 bases, J lost 7 bases, and 14 bases lay in between. In germline, CDR1 is MNHNY, CDR2 SVGAGI (reference sequence). CDR3 bases: TGTGCCAGCACCTATGGGCTAGCGAATGAGCAGTTCTTC. Its protein is CASTYGLANEQFF.

The genes are TRBV27 and TRBJ2-7, with TRBD1 matching 8 bases. Germline V gene sequence: CDR1 MNHEY, CDR2 SMNVEV (reference sequence). CDR3 length equals 15 residues. With 1 base clipped from V and 4 bases from J, the junction kept 6 bases outside the gene matches. This chain's CDR3 is CASSLYAGGAYEQYF. CDR3 DNA: TGTGCCAGCAGTTTATATGCAGGGGGCGCGTACGAGCAGTACTTC.